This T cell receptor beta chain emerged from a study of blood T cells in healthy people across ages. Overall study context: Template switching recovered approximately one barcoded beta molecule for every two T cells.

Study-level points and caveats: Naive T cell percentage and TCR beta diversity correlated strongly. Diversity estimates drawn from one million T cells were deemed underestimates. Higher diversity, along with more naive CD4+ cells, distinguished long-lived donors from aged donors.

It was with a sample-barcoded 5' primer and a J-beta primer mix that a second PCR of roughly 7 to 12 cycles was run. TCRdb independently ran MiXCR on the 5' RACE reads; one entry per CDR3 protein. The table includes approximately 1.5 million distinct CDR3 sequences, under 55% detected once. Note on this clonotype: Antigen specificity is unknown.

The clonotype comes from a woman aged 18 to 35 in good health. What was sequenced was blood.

The CDR3 is CASSQDLGDHYGYTF. The CDR3 nucleotides are TGCGCCAGCAGCCAAGATCTGGGAGACCACTATGGCTACACCTTC. The gene calls are TRBV4-1 and TRBJ1-2; D is ambiguous. The CDR3 has 15 residues. Trimming left V 0 bases short and J 3 bases short, with 11 bases between. Germline values: CDR1 MGHRA, CDR2 YSYEKL.